One and the same sample provided the 24 T cell receptor beta chains below, sequenced in a study of shared clonotypes between healthy human individuals. Naive CD8 cells comprised CD45RO-negative, CCR7-positively selected cells, excluding terminally differentiated effector memory CD45RA+ cells. Libraries were prepared by immunoSEQ multiplex PCR; TCRdb keeps only in-frame clonotypes and omits some of them. The sample has about 2 million clones, around 96% seen once. The sequenced sample was naive CD8+ T cells sorted from blood. The receptors shown here come from a man aged 18 to 30 in good health.

A single count supports this clone. Other DNA sequences in this sample translate to the same CDR3. The chain recombines TRBV28 with TRBJ2-7; D remains ambiguous. The CDR3 is 13 amino acids. The V end was cut by 3 bases, the J end by 5 bases, with 11 bases between. Per germline, CDR1 MDHEN and CDR2 SYDVKM. The CDR3 DNA sequence: TGTGCCAGCAGTTTGCGAGGAAGGGACGAGCAGTACTTC. Translated, it gives CASSLRGRDEQYF.

The chain joins TRBV7-9 to TRBJ2-3, with TRBD2 matching over 9 bases. The V and J ends lost 6 bases and 0 bases, in that order; junction bases with no gene match: 4. From germline, CDR1 is SEHNR and CDR2 FQNEAQ (reference sequence). The CDR3 is made up of 15 amino acids. The CDR3 sequence is CASSFAGGSTDTQYF. The CDR3 DNA is TGTGCCAGCAGTTTCGCGGGGGGGAGCACAGATACGCAGTATTTT. The whole variable domain, remainder taken from reference TRBV7-9 and TRBJ2-3, is DTGVSQNPRHKITKRGQNVTFRCDPISEHNRLYWYRQTLGQGPEFLTYFQNEAQLEKSRLLSDRFSAERPKGSFSTLEIQRTEQGDSAMYLCASSFAGGSTDTQYFGPGTRLTVL.

This chain uses TRBV27 with TRBJ2-7; 7 bases agree with TRBD2. The germline gives CDR1 MNHEY, CDR2 SMNVEV (reference sequence). The CDR3 is 14 residues long. After removal of 2 bases from V and 2 bases from J, the junction contained 3 bases not matched to a gene. The CDR3 loop reads CASSLEAGTYEQYF. The CDR3 coding sequence is TGTGCCAGCAGTTTAGAAGCGGGGACCTACGAGCAGTACTTC.

The chain employs TRBV4-3 and TRBJ2-1; 8 bases are a match to TRBD2. Germline CDR1 and CDR2: LGHNA and YSLEER. The trim removed 0 bases at V and 2 bases at J, leaving 6 bases unmatched. The CDR3 is 17 residues long. CDR3 amino acids: CASSQDPFSGTYNEQFF. DNA for the CDR3: TGCGCCAGCAGCCAAGATCCATTTAGCGGGACCTACAATGAGCAGTTCTTC.

This chain joins TRBV10-3 and TRBJ2-2; 8 nucleotides agree with TRBD2. Germline CDR1 reads ENHRY; CDR2 reads SYGVKD. Losses at the gene ends were 10 bases for V and 1 base for J; bases not matched to a gene: 11. This CDR3 comprises 16 residues. This chain's CDR3 is CATQPTSGKNTGELFF. CDR3 nucleotide sequence: TGTGCCACCCAGCCCACTAGCGGAAAGAACACCGGGGAGCTGTTTTTT.

Turning to this clone: Other nucleotide sequences from this sample produce the same CDR3. This chain joins TRBV27 and TRBJ2-3; no clear D. CDR3 size: 13 residues. Germline CDR1 is MNHEY and CDR2 is SMNVEV (reference sequence). V was shortened by 3 bases and J by 1 base, with 5 bases between the two germline ends. The CDR3 region has the DNA TGTGCCAGCAGTTTTGGGGGCACAGATACGCAGTATTTT. It translates to CASSFGGTDTQYF.

This sequence joins TRBV4-3 and TRBJ2-7; 7 bases agree with TRBD2. This CDR3 has 16 residues. Germline CDR1 and CDR2: LGHNA and YSLEER. The V gene end was trimmed by 3 bases and the J gene end by 0 bases; junction bases not matched to a gene: 8. CDR3 DNA sequence: TGCGCCAGCAGCCACGCATTGGGGGGGGGCTCCTACGAGCAGTACTTC. It is translated as CASSHALGGGSYEQYF.

This sequence joins TRBV19 and TRBJ2-3; TRBD2 agrees at 12 bases. Germline V CDR1 and CDR2: LNHDA, SQIVND (reference sequence). Trimming took 0 bases from V and 0 from J; bases not matched to a gene: 4. The CDR3 sequence is 18 residues long. The CDR3 spells CASSIDWTSGASTDTQYF. The CDR3, as DNA: TGTGCCAGTAGTATAGATTGGACTAGCGGGGCGAGCACAGATACGCAGTATTTT.

The chain has TRBV5-5 and TRBJ1-6; unclear D gene. From germline, CDR1 is SGHKS and CDR2 YYEKEE (reference sequence). The CDR3 has 13 residues. V was clipped by 0 bases and J by 10 bases, with 8 bases between them. The CDR3 protein is CASSLEAGSPLHF. Here the CDR3 DNA reads TGTGCCAGCAGCTTGGAGGCGGGATCACCCCTCCACTTT. The variable domain in full, completed from reference TRBV5-5 and TRBJ1-6, reads DAGVTQSPTHLIKTRGQQVTLRCSPISGHKSVSWYQQVLGQGPQFIFQYYEKEERGRGNFPDRFSARQFPNYSSELNVNALLLGDSALYLCASSLEAGSPLHFGNGTRLTVT.

Comments on this clone: Distinct nucleotide sequences in the sample also encode this CDR3. The chain links TRBV19 to TRBJ2-7; no firm D call. From germline, CDR1 is LNHDA and CDR2 SQIVND (reference sequence). CDR3 size: 13 residues. Between the trimmed V and J ends, which lost 3 bases and 6 bases, there was a span of 12 bases. CDR3 DNA: TGTGCCAGTAGTATCCTACAAGGCTCCGAGCAGTACTTC. Translating gives CASSILQGSEQYF.

This clone has just one count. The chain recombines TRBV5-8 with TRBJ1-4; D gene uncertain. Trimming left V 3 bases short and J 8 bases short, with 11 bases between. Germline V gene sequence: CDR1 SGHTS, CDR2 YDEGEE. There are 13 residues in the CDR3. CDR3 sequence: CASSWRSGEKLFF. CDR3 DNA sequence: TGTGCCAGCAGCTGGCGGTCGGGGGAAAAACTGTTTTTT.

The chain couples TRBV29-1 to TRBJ2-3; D uncertain. V shed 8 bases and J shed 6 bases, with 9 bases lying between them. The germline CDR1 and CDR2 sequences are SQVTM and ANQGSEA. CDR3 size: 10 residues. The CDR3 sequence is CSYVFDTQYF. The CDR3 bases are TGCAGCTACGTTTTCGATACGCAGTATTTT.

This clone was seen just once. V gene TRBV27 combines with J gene TRBJ2-5; no firm D call. Germline V gene lookup returns CDR1 MNHEY and CDR2 SMNVEV (reference sequence). Trimming shortened V by 5 bases and J by 0 bases, and 7 bases separated the two germline ends. The CDR3 runs 13 residues. The chain's CDR3 is CASSLNYQETQYF. The CDR3 bases are TGTGCCAGCAGTCTAAACTACCAAGAGACCCAGTACTTC.

This chain connects TRBV4-1 to TRBJ2-1, with 9 bases aligning to TRBD1. From germline, CDR1 is MGHRA and CDR2 YSYEKL. J was trimmed by 4 bases and V by 5 bases; bases with no gene match: 12. CDR3 length: 17 residues. CDR3 in DNA: TGCGCCAGCAGCTCGAATACCGGGACAGGGTGGTACAATGAGCAGTTCTTC. Amino acids: CASSSNTGTGWYNEQFF.

The chain couples TRBV5-1 to TRBJ1-1; no firm D call. The V gene lost 0 bases and the J gene lost 4 bases, with 13 bases spanning the gap. There are 15 residues in the CDR3. CDR1 is SGHRS and CDR2 is YFSETQ in the germline V gene. CDR3 sequence: CASSLVWGAGTEAFF. The CDR3 DNA is TGCGCCAGCAGCTTGGTGTGGGGAGCTGGCACTGAAGCTTTCTTT.

This chain joins TRBV6-6 and TRBJ1-4; TRBD1 matches at 7 bases. This CDR3 has 15 amino acids. Per germline, CDR1 MNHNY and CDR2 SVGAGI (reference sequence). Trimming cost V 0 bases and J 7 bases; bases outside gene matches: 5. CDR3 loop: CASSYSGAGGEKLFF. Here the CDR3 DNA reads TGTGCCAGCAGTTACTCCGGGGCAGGGGGTGAAAAACTGTTTTTT.

The chain links TRBV7-8 to TRBJ2-1; 11 nucleotides align to TRBD2. There are 15 residues in the CDR3. Trimming removed 1 base from V and 15 bases from J; junction bases left unmatched: 11. Germline V gene sequence: CDR1 SGHVS, CDR2 FQNEAQ. The CDR3 DNA is TGTGCCAGCAGCTTAGGAGTAGCGGGGGGGCCAGGGGCGTTCTTC. Protein product: CASSLGVAGGPGAFF.

CDR3: CATHRGAGEGYTF. For the CDR3, the DNA is TGTGCCACTCATCGGGGAGCCGGTGAGGGCTACACCTTC. The chain combines TRBV6-5 with TRBJ1-2, with D unclear. Trimming cost V 10 bases and J 8 bases, with 20 bases left between them. Germline V lookup: CDR1 MNHEY, CDR2 SVGAGI. This CDR3 region has 13 residues.

The chain links TRBV19 to TRBJ1-6, with D possibly being TRBD1 (6 bases). In germline, CDR1 is LNHDA, CDR2 SQIVND (reference sequence). This CDR3 is built from 14 residues. V shed 5 bases and J shed 6 bases, with 11 bases lying between them. This chain's CDR3 is CASSAPGVNSPLHF. The CDR3 DNA follows: TGTGCCAGTAGTGCTCCAGGGGTTAATTCACCCCTCCACTTT.

V usage is TRBV11-2 and J usage is TRBJ1-4; D ambiguous. There are 14 residues in the CDR3. Germline V lookup: CDR1 SGHAT, CDR2 FQNNGV. CDR3 region: CASSPFATNEKLFF. The CDR3 DNA reads as TGTGCTTCATCCCCTTTTGCAACTAATGAAAAACTGTTTTTT. The whole variable domain, filled in from reference TRBV11-2 and TRBJ1-4, reads EAGVAQSPRYKIIEKRQSVAFWCNPISGHATLYWYQQILGQGPKLLIQFQNNGVVDDSQLPKDRFSAERLKGVDSTLKIQPAKLEDSAVYLCASSPFATNEKLFFGSGTQLSVL.

The CDR3 DNA is TGCGCCAGCAGCCAAGATTTGACTGTTCAAGAGACCCAGTACTTC. This sequence encodes CASSQDLTVQETQYF. This sequence joins TRBV4-3 and TRBJ2-5; no reliable D call. The V end was cut by 0 bases, the J end by 2 bases, with 10 bases between. There are 15 residues in the CDR3. The germline V gene encodes CDR1 LGHNA and CDR2 YSLEER.

A note on this clone: The same CDR3 is also encoded by other DNA sequences in this sample. This sequence joins TRBV27 and TRBJ2-7; the D gene is possibly TRBD2 (5 bases). The length of the CDR3 is 13 residues. Looked up from germline, CDR1 is MNHEY and CDR2 is SMNVEV (reference sequence). Deletions cut 5 bases from V and 2 bases from J, with 10 bases between. DNA for the CDR3: TGTGCCAGCAGTCGGGGTTTGACCTACGAGCAGTACTTC. It translates to CASSRGLTYEQYF.

The chain combines TRBV2 with TRBJ1-4; D remains ambiguous. Germline-derived CDR1 and CDR2 are SNHLY and FYNNEI. The V gene lost 4 bases and the J gene lost 0 bases, with 15 bases spanning the gap. This CDR3 has 17 amino acids. The CDR3 sequence: CASSGPTQITTNEKLFF. CDR3 sequence (DNA): TGTGCCAGCAGTGGACCCACACAGATTACAACTAATGAAAAACTGTTTTTT.

In DNA, the CDR3 is TGTGCCAGCAGTTCCAATGAGAGGTACGAGCAGTACTTC. Translating it yields CASSSNERYEQYF. The chain is built from TRBV13 and TRBJ2-7; D gene uncertain. Germline assignment: CDR1 PRHDT and CDR2 FYEKMQ (reference sequence). This CDR3 contains 13 residues. V was cut by 6 bases and J by 4 bases, with 13 bases left in between.